The clone carrying this T cell receptor (beta chain) was seen only a few times. This sample was taken from a study of blood T cells in healthy people across ages. With a J-beta primer mix and a sample-barcoded 5' primer, a second PCR ran 7 to 11 cycles. MiXCR, run by TCRdb on the 5' RACE reads, gives a single entry per CDR3 protein. This sample yields about 1,500,000 distinct CDR3 sequences, of which about 30% are seen a single time; 7.7% belongs to the top ten. Each sample gave at least 6.5 million isolated PBMCs. Germline V gives CDR1 ENHRY, CDR2 SYGVKD. The CDR3 totals 13 residues. Trimming shortened V by 4 bases and J by 5 bases, and 12 bases separated the two germline ends.

This chain connects TRBV10-3 to TRBJ2-7, with TRBD1 as a possible D gene (6 bases). The receptor comes from a woman aged 25-40 years in good health. The specimen sequenced was blood. The CDR3 sequence: CAISAQGIDEQYF. CDR3 DNA sequence: TGTGCCATCAGTGCTCAGGGGATCGACGAGCAGTACTTC.